The entry that follows covers one T cell receptor (beta chain) sequence. Its cognate antigen is unknown. From the RT-PCR reads, TCRdb called clonotypes with MiXCR, one entry per CDR3 protein. The top ten clones hold around 7.3% of a sample with 650,000 to 850,000 distinct CDR3 sequences, approximately 15% of them seen once. V lost 0 bases to trimming and J lost 4 bases; unmatched junction nucleotides: 10. Germline lookup yields CDR1 LGHNA and CDR2 YSLEER. CDR3 size: 17 residues. This sample is drawn from a study of response to subunit inactivated influenza vaccine. Findings and limits, study-wide: Authors proposed each seasonal influenza vaccination draws in few new T cells.

This material consisted of PBMCs from blood, taken less than 15 days before vaccination. This sequence was found in a man between 50 and 59 years old who received an inactivated influenza vaccine. The J gene is TRBJ2-3, the V gene TRBV4-3, with TRBD1 matching 7 bases. The CDR3 loop is CASSQEGQSLRADTQYF. DNA of the CDR3: TGCGCCAGCAGCCAAGAGGGACAGTCATTGCGGGCAGATACGCAGTATTTT.